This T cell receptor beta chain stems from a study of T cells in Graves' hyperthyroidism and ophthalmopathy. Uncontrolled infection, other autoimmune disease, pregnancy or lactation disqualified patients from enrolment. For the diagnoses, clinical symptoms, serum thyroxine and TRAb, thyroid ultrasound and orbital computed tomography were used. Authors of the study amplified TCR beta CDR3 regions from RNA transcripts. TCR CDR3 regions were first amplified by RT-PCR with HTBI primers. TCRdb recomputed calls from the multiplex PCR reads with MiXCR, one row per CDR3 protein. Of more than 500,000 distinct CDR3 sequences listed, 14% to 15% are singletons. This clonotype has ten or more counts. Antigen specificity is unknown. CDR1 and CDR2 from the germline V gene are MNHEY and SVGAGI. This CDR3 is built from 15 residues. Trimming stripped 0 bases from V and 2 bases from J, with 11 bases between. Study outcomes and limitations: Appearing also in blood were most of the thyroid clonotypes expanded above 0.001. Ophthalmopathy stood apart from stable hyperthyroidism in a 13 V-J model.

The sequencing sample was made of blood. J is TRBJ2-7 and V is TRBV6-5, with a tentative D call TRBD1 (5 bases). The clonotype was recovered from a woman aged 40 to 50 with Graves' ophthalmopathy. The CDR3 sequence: CASSYSHQDTYEQYF. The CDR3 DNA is TGTGCCAGCAGTTACTCTCACCAGGACACCTACGAGCAGTACTTC.